This note documents a single T cell receptor (beta chain) sequence. The data were obtained in a study of T cells in tuberculosis. The method was immunoSEQ multiplex PCR; TCRdb's version includes in-frame clones alone and lacks a portion of them. The sample has 25,000 to 30,000 clones; around 90% are singletons. The sequence was collected from a donor aged 5-35 years with latent tuberculosis or without tuberculosis infection. The sequenced sample was PBMCs.

The CDR3 bases are TGTGCCAGCAGTGGAGACAGGGTGACTTACGAGCAGTACTTC. As protein: CASSGDRVTYEQYF. The chain carries TRBV6-1 and TRBJ2-7; 7 bases are shared with TRBD1. The germline V gene encodes CDR1 MNHNS and CDR2 SASEGT. The CDR3 totals 14 residues. After removal of 4 bases from V and 4 bases from J, the junction contained 7 bases not matched to a gene.